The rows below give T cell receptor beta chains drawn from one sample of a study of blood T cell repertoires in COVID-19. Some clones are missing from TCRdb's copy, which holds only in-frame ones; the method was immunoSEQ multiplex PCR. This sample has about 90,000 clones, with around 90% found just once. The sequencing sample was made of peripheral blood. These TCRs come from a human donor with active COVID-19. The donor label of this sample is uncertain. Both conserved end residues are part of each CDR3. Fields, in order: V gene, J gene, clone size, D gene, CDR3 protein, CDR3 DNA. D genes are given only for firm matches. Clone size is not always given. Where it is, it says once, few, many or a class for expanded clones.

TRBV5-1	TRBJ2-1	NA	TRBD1	CASSLEGGTYNEQFF	TGCGCCAGCAGCTTGGAAGGGGGCACGTACAATGAGCAGTTCTTC
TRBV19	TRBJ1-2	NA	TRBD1	CASTDPHRGGYGYTF	TGTGCCAGTACCGACCCACACAGGGGCGGCTATGGCTACACCTTC
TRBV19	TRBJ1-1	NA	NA	CASSIGGSYTEAFF	TGTGCCAGTAGTATAGGAGGGAGTTACACTGAAGCTTTCTTT
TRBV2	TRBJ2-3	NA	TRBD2	CASSEGGGAWDTQYF	TGTGCCAGCAGTGAAGGCGGGGGGGCTTGGGATACGCAGTATTTT
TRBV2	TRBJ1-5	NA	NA	CASSPGQYQPQHF	TGTGCCAGCAGCCCCGGACAGTATCAGCCCCAGCATTTT
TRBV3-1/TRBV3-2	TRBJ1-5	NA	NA	CASSQGGSNFQPQHF	TGTGCCAGCAGCCAAGGAGGGAGCAATTTTCAGCCCCAGCATTTT
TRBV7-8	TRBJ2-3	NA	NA	CASSLGEEDTQYF	TGTGCCAGCAGCTTAGGTGAAGAGGATACGCAGTATTTT
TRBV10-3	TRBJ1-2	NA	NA	CAISEEQYYGYTF	TGTGCCATCAGTGAAGAACAGTACTATGGCTACACCTTC
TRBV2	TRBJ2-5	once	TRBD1	CASRFDRGETQYF	TGTGCCAGCAGATTTGACAGGGGAGAGACCCAGTACTTC
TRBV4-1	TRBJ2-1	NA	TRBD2	CASSGELAGAYNEQFF	TGCGCCAGCAGCGGCGAGCTAGCGGGGGCATACAATGAGCAGTTCTTC
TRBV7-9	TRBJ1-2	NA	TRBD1	CASSPGTGRYTF	TGTGCCAGCAGCCCCGGGACAGGTCGCTACACCTTC
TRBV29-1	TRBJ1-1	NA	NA	CSGSDRFVKNTEAFF	TGCAGCGGGAGTGACAGGTTCGTAAAAAACACTGAAGCTTTCTTT
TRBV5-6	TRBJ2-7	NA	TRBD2	CASSFTTSASSYEQYF	TGTGCCAGCAGCTTTACGACTAGCGCGAGCTCCTACGAGCAGTACTTC
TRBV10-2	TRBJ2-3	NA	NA	CASKQGADTQYF	TGCGCCAGCAAACAGGGCGCAGATACGCAGTATTTT
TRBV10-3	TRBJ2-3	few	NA	CAISEAYTDTQYF	TGTGCCATCAGTGAAGCCTACACAGATACGCAGTATTTT
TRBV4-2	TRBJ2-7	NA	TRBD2	CASSPELGLAGYEQYF	TGTGCCAGCAGCCCTGAGCTCGGACTAGCGGGGTACGAGCAGTACTTC
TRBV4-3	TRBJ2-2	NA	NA	CASSQDTGGSYTGELFF	TGCGCCAGCAGCCAAGATACCGGGGGATCGTACACCGGGGAGCTGTTTTTT
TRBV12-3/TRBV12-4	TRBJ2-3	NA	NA	CASSSRDTQYF	TGTGCCAGCAGTTCGCGAGATACGCAGTATTTT
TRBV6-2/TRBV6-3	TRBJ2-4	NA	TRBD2	CASSYSMSGGYLAKNIQYF	TGTGCCAGCAGTTACTCGATGAGCGGGGGGTACCTAGCCAAAAACATTCAGTACTTC
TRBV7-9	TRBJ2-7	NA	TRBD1	CASSSRQGANGEQYF	TGTGCCAGCAGCTCCAGACAGGGGGCAAACGGCGAGCAGTACTTC
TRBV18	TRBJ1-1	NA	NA	CASSPIGTNTEAFF	TGTGCCAGCTCACCAATCGGGACTAACACTGAAGCTTTCTTT
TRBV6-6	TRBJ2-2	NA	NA	CASSGFTGELFF	TGTGCCAGCTCAGGGTTCACCGGGGAGCTGTTTTTT
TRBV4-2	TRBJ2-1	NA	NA	CASSQVFRGARYNEQFF	TGTGCCAGCAGCCAAGTGTTCCGGGGGGCTCGCTACAATGAGCAGTTCTTC
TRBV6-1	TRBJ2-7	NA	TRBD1	CASSGATGTGYFEQYF	TGTGCCAGCAGTGGGGCTACCGGGACAGGGTATTTCGAGCAGTACTTC
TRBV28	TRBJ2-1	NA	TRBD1	CASSLGVTGYNEQFF	TGTGCCAGCAGTTTGGGTGTGACAGGGTACAATGAGCAGTTCTTC
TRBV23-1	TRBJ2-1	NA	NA	CASSQSILSRHNNEQFF	TGCGCCAGCAGTCAATCGATCCTCTCTCGACACAATAATGAGCAGTTCTTC
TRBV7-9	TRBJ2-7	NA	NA	CASSSKGQNRQSYEQYF	TGTGCCAGCAGCTCAAAAGGACAGAACAGACAATCCTACGAGCAGTACTTC
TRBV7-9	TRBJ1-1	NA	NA	CASSPPGHLNTEAFF	TGTGCCAGCAGCCCCCCGGGACACCTGAACACTGAAGCTTTCTTT
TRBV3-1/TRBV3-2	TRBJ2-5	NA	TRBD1	CASSPTLGQGQETQYF	TGTGCCAGCAGCCCAACGTTAGGACAGGGGCAAGAGACCCAGTACTTC
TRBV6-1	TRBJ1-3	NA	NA	CASSEPRGYSGNTIYF	TGTGCCAGCAGTGAACCCAGGGGTTACTCTGGAAACACCATATATTTT
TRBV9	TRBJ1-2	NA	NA	CASSVDARWGDYYGYTF	TGTGCCAGCAGCGTAGACGCCAGGTGGGGAGATTACTATGGCTACACCTTC
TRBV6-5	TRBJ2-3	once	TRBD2	CASTEEVAGSDTQYF	TGTGCCAGCACCGAGGAAGTAGCGGGGTCAGATACGCAGTATTTT
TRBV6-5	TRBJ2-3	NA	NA	CASSPPRLGEDTQYF	TGTGCCAGCAGTCCTCCGCGACTCGGAGAAGATACGCAGTATTTT
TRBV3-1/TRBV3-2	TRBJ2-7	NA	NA	CASSQGGVGPSYEQYF	TGTGCCAGCAGCCAAGGGGGGGTCGGACCCTCCTACGAGCAGTACTTC
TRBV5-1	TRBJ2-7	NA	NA	CASSLTGNTYEQYF	TGCGCCAGCAGCTTGACAGGAAATACCTACGAGCAGTACTTC
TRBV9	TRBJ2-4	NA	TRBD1	CASSVATGGDIQYF	TGTGCCAGCAGCGTCGCGACAGGGGGGGACATTCAGTACTTC
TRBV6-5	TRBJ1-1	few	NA	CATRRVMNTEAFF	TGTGCCACCAGGCGGGTAATGAACACTGAAGCTTTCTTT
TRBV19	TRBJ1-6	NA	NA	CASHLGGANSPLHF	TGTGCCAGCCACTTAGGGGGGGCTAATTCACCCCTCCACTTT
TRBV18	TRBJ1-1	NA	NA	CASSPSTGRNTEAFF	TGTGCCAGCTCACCAAGCACAGGGCGGAACACTGAAGCTTTCTTT
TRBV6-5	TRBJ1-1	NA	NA	CASTPSRGGTEAFF	TGTGCCAGCACTCCGTCGAGGGGGGGCACTGAAGCTTTCTTT
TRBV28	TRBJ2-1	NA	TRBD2	CASSLRAGGAYNEQFF	TGTGCCAGCAGTTTACGGGCGGGGGGCGCCTACAATGAGCAGTTCTTC
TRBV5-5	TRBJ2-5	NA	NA	CASSTPTGLETQYF	TGTGCCAGCAGCACCCCCACAGGGTTGGAGACCCAGTACTTC
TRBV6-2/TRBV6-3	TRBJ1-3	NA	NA	CASSYSPSGLPISGNTIYF	TGTGCCAGCAGTTACTCGCCGTCAGGGTTGCCCATCTCTGGAAACACCATATATTTT
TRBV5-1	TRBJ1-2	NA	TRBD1	CASSIGTGDGYTF	TGCGCCAGCAGCATCGGGACAGGTGACGGCTACACCTTC
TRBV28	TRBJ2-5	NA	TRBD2	CASSLYPGGEETQYF	TGTGCCAGCAGTTTATATCCGGGGGGAGAAGAGACCCAGTACTTC
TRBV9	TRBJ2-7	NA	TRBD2	CASSASGGTTYEQYF	TGTGCCAGCAGCGCTAGCGGGGGGACTACCTACGAGCAGTACTTC